A selection of T cell receptor beta chains follows, all from one sample in a study of liver allograft versus peripheral blood T cells. One entry per CDR3 protein, called by TCRdb with MiXCR from the reads. The table shows 5,500 to 6,500 distinct CDR3 sequences, with 15% to 20% occurring only once. The source of these receptors is a human patient who had a liver transplant. Part of the T cells may come from the graft donor. CDR3s include the opening cysteine and the closing phenylalanine or tryptophan. D genes are given only for firm matches. Some rows mark clone size as missing; the rest say once, few, many or name a class of expanded clone.

CDR3 DNA: TGCAGTGCTAGGGGAACAGGGGCCAGTCTTGAGCAGTACTTC; CDR3 protein: CSARGTGASLEQYF; J gene: TRBJ2-7; CDR3 length: 14; D gene: TRBD1; clone size: -; V gene: TRBV20-1
CDR3 DNA: TGTGCCAGCAGCTTAATTCAAAGGGATGGCCGGGACGAGCAGTACTTC; CDR3 protein: CASSLIQRDGRDEQYF; J gene: TRBJ2-7; CDR3 length: 16; D gene: -; clone size: -; V gene: TRBV7-9
CDR3 DNA: TGTGCTAGTGGTCCACCGGGACAGAGCGGTTTTGTATATGAGCAGTTCTTC; CDR3 protein: CASGPPGQSGFVYEQFF; J gene: TRBJ2-1; CDR3 length: 17; D gene: TRBD1; clone size: -; V gene: TRBV12-5
CDR3 DNA: TGTGCCAGCAGACCCAGAGGGGTCCCGGGAAACACTGAAGCTTTCTTT; CDR3 protein: CASRPRGVPGNTEAFF; J gene: TRBJ1-1; CDR3 length: 16; D gene: -; clone size: many; V gene: TRBV6-5
CDR3 DNA: TGTGCCAGCAGTTACGGGGACGCCGACGAGCAGTACTTC; CDR3 protein: CASSYGDADEQYF; J gene: TRBJ2-7; CDR3 length: 13; D gene: -; clone size: -; V gene: TRBV6-5
CDR3 DNA: TGTGCCAGCAGCCTTACTAGCGGGGGACTCACAGATACGCAGTATTTT; CDR3 protein: CASSLTSGGLTDTQYF; J gene: TRBJ2-3; CDR3 length: 16; D gene: TRBD2; clone size: few; V gene: TRBV7-9
CDR3 DNA: TGTGCCAGCAGTTTATTCGTGGGCACCCACTACGAGCAGTACTTC; CDR3 protein: CASSLFVGTHYEQYF; J gene: TRBJ2-7; CDR3 length: 15; D gene: -; clone size: -; V gene: TRBV27
CDR3 DNA: TGTGCCAGCAGCTACACCCTCGGGACAGGGGGCGGTTGGGATCAGCCCCAGCATTTT; CDR3 protein: CASSYTLGTGGGWDQPQHF; J gene: TRBJ1-5; CDR3 length: 19; D gene: TRBD1; clone size: many; V gene: TRBV6-2/TRBV6-3
CDR3 DNA: TGTGCCAGCAGCACCGGACAGGGGTCGCACGGGGAGCTGTTTTTT; CDR3 protein: CASSTGQGSHGELFF; J gene: TRBJ2-2; CDR3 length: 15; D gene: TRBD1; clone size: medium-sized; V gene: TRBV5-4
CDR3 DNA: TGTGCCAGCAGTTTCCTAGCGGGAGAGGGCCACGAGCAGTACTTC; CDR3 protein: CASSFLAGEGHEQYF; J gene: TRBJ2-7; CDR3 length: 15; D gene: TRBD2; clone size: few; V gene: TRBV28
CDR3 DNA: TGTGCCAGCAGCCCTTGGACTAGCGGGGGAGACGAGCAGTACTTC; CDR3 protein: CASSPWTSGGDEQYF; J gene: TRBJ2-7; CDR3 length: 15; D gene: TRBD2; clone size: few; V gene: TRBV7-9
CDR3 DNA: TGTGCCAGCAGCGCGCGACAGGGGGCGCGTTATGGCTACACCTTC; CDR3 protein: CASSARQGARYGYTF; J gene: TRBJ1-2; CDR3 length: 15; D gene: TRBD1; clone size: few; V gene: TRBV5-6
CDR3 DNA: TGTGCCGGGGGACTAGCGGCCACCGGGGAGCTGTTTTTT; CDR3 protein: CAGGLAATGELFF; J gene: TRBJ2-2; CDR3 length: 13; D gene: TRBD2; clone size: many; V gene: TRBV6-5
CDR3 DNA: TGTGCCAGCAGAACCGGGACAACGGAGCAGTACTTC; CDR3 protein: CASRTGTTEQYF; J gene: TRBJ2-7; CDR3 length: 12; D gene: -; clone size: few; V gene: TRBV6-5
CDR3 DNA: TGCAGCGTTGCAGAGGGGGCAGCTAATGAAAAACTGTTTTTT; CDR3 protein: CSVAEGAANEKLFF; J gene: TRBJ1-4; CDR3 length: 14; D gene: TRBD1; clone size: medium-sized; V gene: TRBV29-1
CDR3 DNA: TGTGCCAGTAGTATATCCTTCGAGACGCGCTATGGCTACACCTTC; CDR3 protein: CASSISFETRYGYTF; J gene: TRBJ1-2; CDR3 length: 15; D gene: -; clone size: medium-sized; V gene: TRBV19
CDR3 DNA: TGTGCCAGCAGTTTAGCCCCGTCAGACTACGAGCAGTACTTC; CDR3 protein: CASSLAPSDYEQYF; J gene: TRBJ2-7; CDR3 length: 14; D gene: -; clone size: many; V gene: TRBV27
CDR3 DNA: TGTGCCTGGAGTGTTGGGGAAATGGGCAATCAGCCCCAGCATTTT; CDR3 protein: CAWSVGEMGNQPQHF; J gene: TRBJ1-5; CDR3 length: 15; D gene: -; clone size: medium-sized; V gene: TRBV30
CDR3 DNA: TGTGCCAGCAGCCACCGCGGAGCTAATTCACCCCTCCACTTT; CDR3 protein: CASSHRGANSPLHF; J gene: TRBJ1-6; CDR3 length: 14; D gene: -; clone size: -; V gene: TRBV9
CDR3 DNA: TGTGCCACCAAGTCTCCCTACAATGAGCAGTTCTTC; CDR3 protein: CATKSPYNEQFF; J gene: TRBJ2-1; CDR3 length: 12; D gene: -; clone size: many; V gene: TRBV10-3
CDR3 DNA: TGTGCCTGGGGAGATCCTTATAATTCACCCCTCCACTTT; CDR3 protein: CAWGDPYNSPLHF; J gene: TRBJ1-6; CDR3 length: 13; D gene: -; clone size: -; V gene: TRBV30
CDR3 DNA: TGCAGCGTTGAATTAGCGGAGGGAAATGAGCAGTTCTTC; CDR3 protein: CSVELAEGNEQFF; J gene: TRBJ2-1; CDR3 length: 13; D gene: -; clone size: medium-sized; V gene: TRBV29-1
CDR3 DNA: TGTGCCAGCAGCACTCAGGGGAGCTATGGCTACACCTTC; CDR3 protein: CASSTQGSYGYTF; J gene: TRBJ1-2; CDR3 length: 13; D gene: -; clone size: medium-sized; V gene: TRBV11-2